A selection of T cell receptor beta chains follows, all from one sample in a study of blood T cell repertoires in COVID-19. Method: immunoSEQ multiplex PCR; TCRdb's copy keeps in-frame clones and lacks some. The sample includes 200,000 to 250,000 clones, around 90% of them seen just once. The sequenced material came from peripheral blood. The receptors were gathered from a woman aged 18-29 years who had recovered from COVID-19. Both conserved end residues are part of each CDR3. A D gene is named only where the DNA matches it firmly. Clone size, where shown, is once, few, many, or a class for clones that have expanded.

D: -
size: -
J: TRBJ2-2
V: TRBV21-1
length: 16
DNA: TGTGCCAGCAGCGTTGTAAAAAAGAGGGACACCGGGGAGCTGTTTTTT
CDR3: CASSVVKKRDTGELFF

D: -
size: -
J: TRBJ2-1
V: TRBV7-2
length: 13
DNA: TGTGCCAGCAGCTTCTACAGGGTCGATGAGCAGTTCTTC
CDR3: CASSFYRVDEQFF

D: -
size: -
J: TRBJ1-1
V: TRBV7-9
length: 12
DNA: TGTGCCAGCAGCTCGCGGAACACTGAAGCTTTCTTT
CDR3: CASSSRNTEAFF

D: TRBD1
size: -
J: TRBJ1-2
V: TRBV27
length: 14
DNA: TGTGCCAGCAGAGGACAGGGGGCAAGGGGAGGCTACACCTTC
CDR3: CASRGQGARGGYTF

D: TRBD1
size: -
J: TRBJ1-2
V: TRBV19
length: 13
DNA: TGTGCCAGTAGTATGGGTCAGGGGGATGGCTACACCTTC
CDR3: CASSMGQGDGYTF

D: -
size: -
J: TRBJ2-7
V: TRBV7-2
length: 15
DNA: TGTGCCAGCAGCCAGGGCAGGGATTCCTCCTACGAGCAGTACTTC
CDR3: CASSQGRDSSYEQYF

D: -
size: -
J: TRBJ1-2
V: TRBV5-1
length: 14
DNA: TGCGCCAGCAGCTTGTGGACAGCCTCCTATGGCTACACCTTC
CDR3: CASSLWTASYGYTF

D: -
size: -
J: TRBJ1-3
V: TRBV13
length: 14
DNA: TGTGCCAGCAGCTTAGTTAACTCTGGAAACACCATATATTTT
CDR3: CASSLVNSGNTIYF

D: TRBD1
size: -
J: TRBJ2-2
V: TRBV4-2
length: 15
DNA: TGTGCCAGCAGCCCGGGACAGCTATCCACCGGGGAGCTGTTTTTT
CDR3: CASSPGQLSTGELFF

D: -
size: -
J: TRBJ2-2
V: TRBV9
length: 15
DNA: TGTGCCAGCAGCGCCCGACAGACCGGGGGCGGGGAGCTGTTTTTT
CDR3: CASSARQTGGGELFF

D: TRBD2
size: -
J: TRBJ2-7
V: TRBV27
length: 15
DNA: TGTGCCAGCAGTTTGTTTTCGGGAGGGCCCTACGAGCAGTACTTC
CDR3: CASSLFSGGPYEQYF

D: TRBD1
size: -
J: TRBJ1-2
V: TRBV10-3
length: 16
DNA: TGTGCCATCAGTGAGTCGGCACAGGGGGACAACTATGGCTACACCTTC
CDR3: CAISESAQGDNYGYTF

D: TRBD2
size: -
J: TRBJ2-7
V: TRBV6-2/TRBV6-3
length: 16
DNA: TGTGCCAGCAGTCACCGACTAGCGGGCCTCTCCTACGAGCAGTACTTC
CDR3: CASSHRLAGLSYEQYF

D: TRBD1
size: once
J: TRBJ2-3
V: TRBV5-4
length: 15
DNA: TGTGCCAGCAGCTTGCCGGGACAGGGGTTGGATACGCAGTATTTT
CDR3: CASSLPGQGLDTQYF

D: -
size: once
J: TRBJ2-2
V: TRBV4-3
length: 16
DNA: TGCGCCAGCAGCCAAGCAGGGTATCCGAACACCGGGGAGCTGTTTTTT
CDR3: CASSQAGYPNTGELFF

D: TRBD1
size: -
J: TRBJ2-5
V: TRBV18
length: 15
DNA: TGTGCCAGCTCACCAGGGACAGGGAGGTCGGAGACCCAGTACTTC
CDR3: CASSPGTGRSETQYF

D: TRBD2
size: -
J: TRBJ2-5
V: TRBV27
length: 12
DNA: TGTGCCAGCAGTTTTCGGGAGGGGACCCAGTACTTC
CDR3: CASSFREGTQYF

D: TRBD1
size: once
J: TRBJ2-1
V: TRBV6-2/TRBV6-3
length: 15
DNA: TGTGCCAGCAGTTACCCGAGACAGGGGGCGGTTGAGCAGTTCTTC
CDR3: CASSYPRQGAVEQFF

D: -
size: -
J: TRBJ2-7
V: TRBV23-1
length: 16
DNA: TGCGCCAGCAGTCACCCCGACAGACGAACTCCCTACGAGCAGTACTTC
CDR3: CASSHPDRRTPYEQYF

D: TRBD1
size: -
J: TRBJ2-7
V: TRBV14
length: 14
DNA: TGTGCCAGCAGCCAAGTAGGACAGGGCCACGAGCAGTACTTC
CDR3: CASSQVGQGHEQYF

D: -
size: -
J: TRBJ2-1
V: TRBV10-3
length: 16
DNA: TGTGCCATCAGTGAGTCTCAGCGGCGCTCCTACAATGAGCAGTTCTTC
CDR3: CAISESQRRSYNEQFF

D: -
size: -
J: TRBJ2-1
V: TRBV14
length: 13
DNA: TGTGCCAGCAGCCAAGACAGATACAATGAGCAGTTCTTC
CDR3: CASSQDRYNEQFF

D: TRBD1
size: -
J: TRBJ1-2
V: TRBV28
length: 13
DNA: TGTGCCAGCAGTTTGACAGGGATGGTTGGCTACACCTTC
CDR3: CASSLTGMVGYTF

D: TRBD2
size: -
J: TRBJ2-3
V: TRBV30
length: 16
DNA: TGTGCCTGGAGTGTACAGGGACTAGTATCGACCGATACGCAGTATTTT
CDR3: CAWSVQGLVSTDTQYF

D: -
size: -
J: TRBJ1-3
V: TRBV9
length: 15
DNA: TGTGCCAGCAGCGTAGCAGGGGCAAACGGAAACACCATATATTTT
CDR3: CASSVAGANGNTIYF

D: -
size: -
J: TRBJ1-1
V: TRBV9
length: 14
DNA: TGTGCCAGAAAACTAACAGGTCTTCTCCCCGAAGCTTTCTTT
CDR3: CARKLTGLLPEAFF

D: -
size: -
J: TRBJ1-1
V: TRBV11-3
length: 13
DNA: TGTGCCAGCAGCTTAGACGGTATCGATGAAGCTTTCTTT
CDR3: CASSLDGIDEAFF

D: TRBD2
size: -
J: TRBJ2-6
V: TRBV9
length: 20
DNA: TGTGCCAGCAGCGTAGCTGTTCGACAGCGGGAGGGCTCTGGGGCCAACGTCCTGACTTTC
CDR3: CASSVAVRQREGSGANVLTF

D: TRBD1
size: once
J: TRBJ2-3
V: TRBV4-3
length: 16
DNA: TGCGCCAGCAGCCAAGGTGCGACAGGGATCACAGATACGCAGTATTTT
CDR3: CASSQGATGITDTQYF

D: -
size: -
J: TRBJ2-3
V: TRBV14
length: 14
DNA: TGTGCCAGCAGCCTCCCTTGGGCAGGAGATACGCAGTATTTT
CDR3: CASSLPWAGDTQYF

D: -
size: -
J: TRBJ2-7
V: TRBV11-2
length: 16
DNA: TGTGCCAGCAGCTCCCCGGGTAACGCGAACCAATACGAGCAGTACTTC
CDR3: CASSSPGNANQYEQYF

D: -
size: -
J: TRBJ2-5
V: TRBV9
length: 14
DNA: TGTGCCAGCGGAACAGGGAATTACCAAGAGACCCAGTACTTC
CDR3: CASGTGNYQETQYF

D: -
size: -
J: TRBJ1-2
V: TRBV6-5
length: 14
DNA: TGTGCCAGCAGGCTGCCGGGACTACTCTCTGGCTACACCTTC
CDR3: CASRLPGLLSGYTF